These T cell receptor beta chains were read from a single sample in a study of glioma-infiltrating T cells. TCRdb re-called the multiplex PCR reads with MiXCR, one entry per CDR3 protein. The data show tens of thousands of distinct CDR3 sequences, approximately 22% seen once. Sequenced sample: glioma tissue, nonneoplastic brain tissue, or PBMCs (not recorded which). The receptors shown here come from a human donor with low-grade glioma or glioblastoma, undergoing nonglioma brain surgery, or in good health (not recorded which). Both conserved end residues are part of each CDR3. Fields, in order: clone size, V gene, D gene, J gene, CDR3 protein, CDR3 DNA. The D gene is left open where the match is weak. Clone size appears in some rows only: once, few, many, or a class for an expanded clone.

abundance: NA; v_gene: TRBV11-2; d_gene: TRBD1; j_gene: TRBJ2-5; CDR3aa: CASSPGGLPLQETQYF; CDR3nt: TGTGCCAGCAGCCCAGGGGGTCTCCCCCTCCAAGAGACCCAGTACTTC
abundance: many; v_gene: TRBV19; d_gene: TRBD1; j_gene: TRBJ2-7; CDR3aa: CASKDREEGAYEQYF; CDR3nt: TGTGCCAGTAAGGACAGGGAAGAGGGAGCCTACGAGCAGTACTTC
abundance: many; v_gene: TRBV4-2; d_gene: NA; j_gene: TRBJ1-2; CDR3aa: CASSQEGGEGYTF; CDR3nt: TGTGCCAGCAGCCAAGAGGGGGGAGAAGGCTACACCTTC
abundance: many; v_gene: TRBV7-7; d_gene: NA; j_gene: TRBJ1-3; CDR3aa: CASSSLLGNTIYF; CDR3nt: TGTGCCAGCAGCTCCCTACTGGGAAACACCATATATTTT
abundance: few; v_gene: TRBV19; d_gene: TRBD1; j_gene: TRBJ2-7; CDR3aa: CASSLRDRGPNEQYF; CDR3nt: TGTGCCAGTAGTCTCCGGGACAGGGGGCCCAACGAGCAGTACTTC
abundance: NA; v_gene: TRBV10-2; d_gene: TRBD2; j_gene: TRBJ2-5; CDR3aa: CASSLSSGALQETQYF; CDR3nt: TGCGCCAGCAGTCTAAGTAGCGGGGCCCTCCAAGAGACCCAGTACTTC
abundance: many; v_gene: TRBV18; d_gene: TRBD1; j_gene: TRBJ2-7; CDR3aa: CASSPGTANSYEQYF; CDR3nt: TGTGCCAGCTCCCCCGGGACAGCGAACTCCTACGAGCAGTACTTC
abundance: many; v_gene: TRBV27; d_gene: NA; j_gene: TRBJ2-7; CDR3aa: CASSLRVSYEQYF; CDR3nt: TGTGCCAGCAGTTTAAGGGTGAGCTACGAGCAGTACTTC
abundance: NA; v_gene: TRBV5-1; d_gene: NA; j_gene: TRBJ2-7; CDR3aa: CASSLTYSSYEQYF; CDR3nt: TGCGCCAGCAGCTTGACATATAGCTCCTACGAGCAGTACTTC
abundance: many; v_gene: TRBV20-1; d_gene: NA; j_gene: TRBJ2-7; CDR3aa: CSARDLQGSTYEQYF; CDR3nt: TGCAGTGCTAGAGATCTCCAGGGATCGACCTACGAGCAGTACTTC
abundance: many; v_gene: TRBV7-2; d_gene: TRBD2; j_gene: TRBJ2-1; CDR3aa: CASSLSGTSGRADNEQFF; CDR3nt: TGTGCCAGCAGCTTATCCGGGACTAGCGGGAGGGCCGACAATGAGCAGTTCTTC
abundance: many; v_gene: TRBV24-1; d_gene: NA; j_gene: TRBJ2-7; CDR3aa: CATSDRGGEQYF; CDR3nt: TGTGCCACCAGTGATCGAGGGGGCGAGCAGTACTTC
abundance: many; v_gene: TRBV3-1; d_gene: TRBD2; j_gene: TRBJ2-5; CDR3aa: CASSHTSGEETQYF; CDR3nt: TGTGCCAGCAGCCACACTAGCGGGGAAGAGACCCAGTACTTC
abundance: few; v_gene: TRBV5-1; d_gene: NA; j_gene: TRBJ2-7; CDR3aa: CASTGEGIEQYF; CDR3nt: TGCGCCAGCACGGGAGAGGGGATCGAGCAGTACTTC
abundance: many; v_gene: TRBV27; d_gene: TRBD1; j_gene: TRBJ1-2; CDR3aa: CASSYRQGFNYGYTF; CDR3nt: TGTGCCAGCAGTTATAGACAGGGTTTTAACTATGGCTACACCTTC
abundance: many; v_gene: TRBV7-6; d_gene: NA; j_gene: TRBJ2-3; CDR3aa: CASSSLVSRTDTQYF; CDR3nt: TGTGCCAGCAGCTCGCTAGTATCCCGCACAGATACGCAGTATTTT
abundance: NA; v_gene: TRBV6-1; d_gene: TRBD1; j_gene: TRBJ2-7; CDR3aa: CASSPDRVTYEQYF; CDR3nt: TGTGCCAGCAGTCCGGACAGGGTAACCTACGAGCAGTACTTC
abundance: few; v_gene: TRBV12-3/TRBV12-4; d_gene: TRBD1; j_gene: TRBJ2-1; CDR3aa: CASSPSSGTGVSVEQFF; CDR3nt: TGTGCCAGCAGCCCTAGTTCGGGGACAGGGGTATCTGTGGAGCAGTTCTTC
abundance: many; v_gene: TRBV7-9; d_gene: NA; j_gene: TRBJ2-1; CDR3aa: CASSSTGILQNNEQFF; CDR3nt: TGTGCCAGCAGCTCAACAGGAATACTACAGAACAATGAGCAGTTCTTC
abundance: many; v_gene: TRBV7-2; d_gene: TRBD2; j_gene: TRBJ2-5; CDR3aa: CASSLAGSGGETQYF; CDR3nt: TGTGCCAGCAGCTTAGCGGGGTCGGGAGGGGAGACCCAGTACTTC
abundance: few; v_gene: TRBV7-6; d_gene: NA; j_gene: TRBJ1-6; CDR3aa: CASSATGLNSPLHF; CDR3nt: TGTGCCAGCAGCGCTACAGGTTTAAATTCACCCCTCCACTTT
abundance: many; v_gene: TRBV6-1; d_gene: TRBD2; j_gene: TRBJ2-1; CDR3aa: CASSVTSGRYNEQFF; CDR3nt: TGTGCCAGTAGCGTCACTAGCGGGAGATACAATGAGCAGTTCTTC
abundance: many; v_gene: TRBV4-1; d_gene: TRBD1; j_gene: TRBJ1-5; CDR3aa: CASSQGGTVNQPQHF; CDR3nt: TGCGCCAGCAGCCAAGGGGGGACAGTCAATCAGCCCCAGCATTTT
abundance: many; v_gene: TRBV6-1; d_gene: TRBD1; j_gene: TRBJ1-5; CDR3aa: CASSELAGGGQPQHF; CDR3nt: TGTGCCAGCAGTGAATTGGCAGGGGGTGGGCAGCCCCAGCATTTT
abundance: many; v_gene: TRBV6-2/TRBV6-3; d_gene: NA; j_gene: TRBJ2-2; CDR3aa: CASSYSTAGRVTGELFF; CDR3nt: TGTGCCAGCAGTTACTCGACAGCGGGCAGGGTTACCGGGGAGCTGTTTTTT
abundance: many; v_gene: TRBV25-1; d_gene: NA; j_gene: TRBJ2-5; CDR3aa: CASSEYWLGGETQYF; CDR3nt: TGTGCCAGCAGTGAATACTGGCTTGGCGGAGAGACCCAGTACTTC
abundance: many; v_gene: TRBV5-6; d_gene: NA; j_gene: TRBJ1-1; CDR3aa: CASSLDWGQMNTEAFF; CDR3nt: TGTGCCAGCAGCTTGGATTGGGGGCAAATGAACACTGAAGCTTTCTTT
abundance: NA; v_gene: TRBV29-1; d_gene: NA; j_gene: TRBJ2-7; CDR3aa: CSVETGNSYEQYF; CDR3nt: TGCAGCGTTGAAACAGGGAATTCTTACGAGCAGTACTTC
abundance: few; v_gene: TRBV7-9; d_gene: NA; j_gene: TRBJ2-1; CDR3aa: CASSLKDLNEQFF; CDR3nt: TGTGCCAGCAGCTTAAAAGATCTCAATGAGCAGTTCTTC
abundance: many; v_gene: TRBV7-9; d_gene: NA; j_gene: TRBJ2-2; CDR3aa: CASSRSSGELFF; CDR3nt: TGTGCCAGCAGCAGGAGTAGCGGGGAGCTGTTTTTT
abundance: many; v_gene: TRBV6-1; d_gene: TRBD1; j_gene: TRBJ1-1; CDR3aa: CASRPRQGMRKNTEAFF; CDR3nt: TGTGCCAGCAGGCCCCGACAGGGTATGCGAAAGAACACTGAAGCTTTCTTT
abundance: many; v_gene: TRBV7-9; d_gene: NA; j_gene: TRBJ1-1; CDR3aa: CASAQTGLNTEAFF; CDR3nt: TGTGCCAGTGCACAAACAGGGCTCAACACTGAAGCTTTCTTT
abundance: many; v_gene: TRBV7-9; d_gene: NA; j_gene: TRBJ1-1; CDR3aa: CASSPQSVNTEAFF; CDR3nt: TGTGCCAGCAGCCCCCAGTCGGTGAACACTGAAGCTTTCTTT
abundance: many; v_gene: TRBV20-1; d_gene: NA; j_gene: TRBJ2-7; CDR3aa: CSATGGAGPYEQYF; CDR3nt: TGCAGTGCTACCGGTGGGGCAGGTCCCTACGAGCAGTACTTC
abundance: NA; v_gene: TRBV7-2; d_gene: NA; j_gene: TRBJ1-2; CDR3aa: CASSLSKQGVYNF; CDR3nt: TGTGCCAGCAGCTTATCTAAACAAGGGGTCTACAACTTC
abundance: few; v_gene: TRBV7-9; d_gene: NA; j_gene: TRBJ2-5; CDR3aa: CASSRRQKQETQYF; CDR3nt: TGTGCCAGCAGCCGCAGACAGAAACAAGAGACCCAGTACTTC
abundance: many; v_gene: TRBV4-2; d_gene: NA; j_gene: TRBJ1-3; CDR3aa: CASSQVLNGPVAGNTIYF; CDR3nt: TGTGCCAGCAGCCAAGTATTGAACGGTCCGGTCGCTGGAAACACCATATATTTT
abundance: many; v_gene: TRBV7-9; d_gene: TRBD1; j_gene: TRBJ1-6; CDR3aa: CASSSWTGSNSPLHF; CDR3nt: TGTGCCAGCAGCTCCTGGACAGGGAGTAATTCACCCCTCCACTTT
abundance: many; v_gene: TRBV27; d_gene: NA; j_gene: TRBJ1-6; CDR3aa: CASSYSSGQPLHF; CDR3nt: TGTGCCAGCAGTTATTCATCGGGCCAACCCCTCCACTTT
abundance: many; v_gene: TRBV7-9; d_gene: NA; j_gene: TRBJ1-2; CDR3aa: CASSLEGGYTF; CDR3nt: TGTGCCAGCAGCTTAGAGGGGGGCTACACCTTC
abundance: many; v_gene: TRBV7-6; d_gene: NA; j_gene: TRBJ2-3; CDR3aa: CASSLAGITDTQYF; CDR3nt: TGTGCCAGCAGCTTAGCGGGGATCACAGATACGCAGTATTTT
abundance: many; v_gene: TRBV6-1; d_gene: NA; j_gene: TRBJ2-7; CDR3aa: CASRRQVSSYEQYF; CDR3nt: TGTGCCAGCAGGCGACAGGTGAGCTCCTACGAGCAGTACTTC
abundance: many; v_gene: TRBV18; d_gene: TRBD1; j_gene: TRBJ1-1; CDR3aa: CASSPNQGAMNTEAFF; CDR3nt: TGTGCCAGCTCACCTAATCAGGGGGCGATGAACACTGAAGCTTTCTTT
abundance: many; v_gene: TRBV7-6; d_gene: NA; j_gene: TRBJ2-1; CDR3aa: CASSLGGFYNEQFF; CDR3nt: TGTGCCAGCAGCTTAGGCGGATTCTACAATGAGCAGTTCTTC
abundance: NA; v_gene: TRBV10-2; d_gene: TRBD1; j_gene: TRBJ2-1; CDR3aa: CASSESRDRGRKFF; CDR3nt: TGCGCCAGCAGTGAGTCCCGGGACAGGGGACGCAAGTTCTTC
abundance: many; v_gene: TRBV7-2; d_gene: NA; j_gene: TRBJ2-7; CDR3aa: CASSGGLFYEQYF; CDR3nt: TGTGCCAGCAGCGGGGGACTGTTCTACGAGCAGTACTTC
abundance: once; v_gene: TRBV25-1; d_gene: TRBD2; j_gene: TRBJ2-3; CDR3aa: CASSEAPSGLTDTQYF; CDR3nt: TGTGCCAGCAGTGAGGCGCCTAGCGGACTCACAGATACGCAGTATTTT
abundance: many; v_gene: TRBV20-1; d_gene: NA; j_gene: TRBJ1-1; CDR3aa: CSARPTKAFF; CDR3nt: TGCAGTGCTAGACCCACAAAGGCTTTCTTT
abundance: many; v_gene: TRBV18; d_gene: TRBD2; j_gene: TRBJ2-1; CDR3aa: CASSPRTAGGRNEQFF; CDR3nt: TGTGCCAGCTCACCACGTACAGCGGGAGGGCGGAATGAGCAGTTCTTC
abundance: many; v_gene: TRBV7-9; d_gene: TRBD1; j_gene: TRBJ1-6; CDR3aa: CASSSGTGGNSPLHF; CDR3nt: TGTGCCAGCAGCTCCGGGACAGGTGGGAATTCACCCCTCCACTTT
abundance: few; v_gene: TRBV11-2; d_gene: NA; j_gene: TRBJ2-5; CDR3aa: CASSKKPGHRQETQYF; CDR3nt: TGTGCCAGCAGCAAAAAGCCGGGACACCGCCAAGAGACCCAGTACTTC
abundance: many; v_gene: TRBV20-1; d_gene: NA; j_gene: TRBJ2-5; CDR3aa: CSFKVDAQETQYF; CDR3nt: TGCAGCTTCAAGGTGGATGCACAAGAGACCCAGTACTTC
abundance: many; v_gene: TRBV20-1; d_gene: NA; j_gene: TRBJ2-2; CDR3aa: CSARYSGTEGTGELFF; CDR3nt: TGCAGTGCTAGATACTCCGGGACCGAAGGCACCGGGGAGCTGTTTTTT
abundance: NA; v_gene: TRBV5-4; d_gene: NA; j_gene: TRBJ1-1; CDR3aa: CASSFRGKNTEAFF; CDR3nt: TGTGCCAGCAGCTTCCGGGGGAAGAACACTGAAGCTTTCTTT
abundance: many; v_gene: TRBV6-2/TRBV6-3; d_gene: TRBD2; j_gene: TRBJ2-3; CDR3aa: CASSYTGGSADTQYF; CDR3nt: TGTGCCAGCAGTTACACGGGCGGGAGCGCAGATACGCAGTATTTT